These T cell receptor beta chains were read from a single sample in a study of T cells in localized non-small cell lung cancer. This table comes from immunoSEQ multiplex PCR, and its TCRdb copy is limited to in-frame clones, with some not included. The sample includes 40,000 to 50,000 clones, 88% seen only once; the top ten take roughly 2.5%. This specimen consisted of peripheral blood, obtained before any cancer treatment. The origin of the receptors is a female donor of 60 years or more with stage I squamous cell lung carcinoma. CDR3s leave out the opening cysteine and the closing phenylalanine or tryptophan.

v_call	j_call	cdr3_aa
TRBV18	TRBJ1-3	ASSPRMTYTGNTIY
TRBV9	TRBJ2-5	ASSPQVGKETQY
TRBV6-9	TRBJ2-1	ASSYSGSSNEQF
TRBV7-3	TRBJ2-1	ASSRGRDQF
TRBV30	TRBJ2-7	AWGAGLAGGDEQY
TRBV5-4	TRBJ2-7	ASSLGKAYEQY
TRBV7-3	TRBJ2-1	ASSLTVRASLGNEQF
TRBV2	TRBJ1-2	ASSEALRTQGGYT
TRBV30	TRBJ2-1	AWSPTNFYNEQF
TRBV19	TRBJ1-5	ASTPQATGYQPQH
TRBV9	TRBJ2-2	ASSLVEDTGELF
TRBV7-3	TRBJ1-2	ASSPLQGWLWGYT
TRBV19	TRBJ2-3	ASSPFWGVSDTQY
TRBV4-3	TRBJ1-3	ASSQEGNTIY
TRBV5-1	TRBJ2-5	ASSLVSGIFGETQY
TRBV7-2	TRBJ1-1	ASSLLGGRAGIEAF
TRBV7-2	TRBJ1-4	ASSFRQSATNEKLF
TRBV30	TRBJ2-1	AWSNSSYNEQF
TRBV7-3	TRBJ2-7	ASSLGGTDSYEQY
TRBV6-1	TRBJ1-3	ASSEVKGLGNTIY
TRBV12-5	TRBJ2-3	ASGGTGDTQY
TRBV25-1	TRBJ2-7	ASSESRGISYEQY
TRBV4-3	TRBJ1-5	ASSQEIGQLNQPQH
TRBV6-1	TRBJ1-2	ASSARDRASYSYGYT
TRBV21-1	TRBJ1-2	ASSTPPYPLYGYT
TRBV10-3	TRBJ2-2	AISEDGGELF
TRBV7-9	TRBJ2-5	ASSTREGQETQY
TRBV5-1	TRBJ2-3	ASSSDREGTDTQY
TRBV23-1	TRBJ2-1	ASSRHGEQF
TRBV20-1	TRBJ1-2	SARESGYT
TRBV21-1	TRBJ2-2	ASSKEGSGRANTGELF
TRBV7-9	TRBJ1-1	ASSVGTGGSNTEAF
TRBV7-2	TRBJ2-2	ASSSNRVTGELF
TRBV7-8	TRBJ2-1	ASSPPLRTGGRNEQF
TRBV18	TRBJ2-5	ASSPQETQY
TRBV18	TRBJ2-7	ASSPPSQGGYEQY
TRBV13	TRBJ1-2	ASSLRGGGVYGYT
TRBV5-1	TRBJ1-5	ASSPGGARWDQPQH